The 25 T cell receptor beta chains below come from one sample, sequenced in a study of tumor-infiltrating lymphocytes in primary liver carcinoma. Total RNA and DNA came together from about 19-30 mg of bulk tissue without cell sorting. Total RNA amounting to around 530 ng was the source from which TCR beta cDNA was made with a constant-region primer. Amplification in three nested multiplex PCR rounds with slightly modified ARM-PCR gave rise to TCR beta libraries. PCR rounds one and two used TRBV1-TRBV30 forward primers with a C-beta reverse primer for around 9 cycles each. Using its own MiXCR run on the multiplex PCR reads, TCRdb lists one record per CDR3 protein. The table records 100,000 or so distinct CDR3 sequences, over 55% of them present only once. The sequencing sample was made of liver tumor tissue from sampling region 5. Subset given: tumor region T5, tumor centre. The receptors were gathered from a woman aged 60 to 75 with primary liver carcinoma and hepatitis B virus infection.

This clonotype was seen a single time. The CDR3 spells CASSDRGGRPITNVGYTF. CDR3 sequence (DNA): TGTGCCAGCAGCGACAGGGGGGGGCGCCCCATAACTAACGTAGGCTACACCTTC. The chain couples TRBV12-3 or TRBV12-4 to TRBJ1-2; 9 bases match TRBD1. The J segment lost 8 bases and the V segment lost 6 bases, leaving 22 bases of the junction unmatched. The length of the CDR3 is 18 residues.

Notes on this clonotype: A junction boundary mismatches the germline segment, possibly from a read error. The chain combines TRBV11-3 with TRBJ2-3, with D tentatively TRBD1 (5 bases). This CDR3 spans 15 amino acids. From germline, CDR1 is SGHNT and CDR2 YENEEA. CDR3 loop: CASSFDRHTTGTQYF. The CDR3 DNA follows: TGTGCCAGCAGCTTTGATCGACACACTACAGGTACGCAGTATTTT.

The chain joins TRBV5-1 to TRBJ2-3; 7 nucleotides match TRBD1. The end of the DNA is better explained by TRBJ1-5, so the J call may be wrong. The germline V gene encodes CDR1 SGHRS and CDR2 YFSETQ. This CDR3 is built from 15 residues. This CDR3 reads CASSLQGRGSDTQHF. For the CDR3, the DNA is TGCGCCAGCAGCTTACAGGGGAGGGGGTCAGATACGCAGCATTTT.

This clonotype showed up many times. J is TRBJ2-2 and V is TRBV29-1, with D perhaps matching TRBD2 (5 bases). This CDR3 comprises 14 residues. Germline lookup yields CDR1 SQVTM and CDR2 ANQGSEA. Trimming took off 7 bases at V and 0 bases at J, with 12 bases between the two ends. In nucleotides, the CDR3 is TGCAGCGCCACGGGGTTAACGAACACCGGGGAGCTGTTTTTT. This sequence encodes CSATGLTNTGELFF.

This clonotype was seen once. This CDR3 is missing its conserved last phenylalanine or tryptophan, likely due to a read error. This chain links TRBV12-3 or TRBV12-4 with TRBJ1-6, with 7 bases fitting TRBD1. This CDR3 is built from 15 residues. The CDR3 nucleotides read TGTGCTAGCAGCCAACGACAGGGCTCTAGTTCACCCCTCCACCTT. It translates to CASSQRQGSSSPLHL.

V gene TRBV5-1 combines with J gene TRBJ2-3; 12 nucleotides line up with TRBD2. V shed 6 bases, J shed 0 bases, and the junction held 5 bases outside the gene matches. The germline V gene encodes CDR1 SGHRS and CDR2 YFSETQ. The CDR3 length is 16 residues. The CDR3 sequence: CASIFGLAGSTDTQYF. The DNA for the CDR3 is TGCGCCAGCATCTTCGGACTAGCGGGAAGCACAGATACGCAGTATTTT.

A word on this clonotype: The conserved final phenylalanine or tryptophan is absent from the CDR3, which likely points to a read error. The V call is TRBV6-1, the J call TRBJ2-1; D remains ambiguous. The V gene's germline CDR1 is MNHNS and CDR2 SASEGT. CDR3 size: 14 residues. The DNA of the CDR3 is TGTGCCATCAGTGGCCTAGGTTCGCTCAATGAGCAGTTCGTC. Translated: CAISGLGSLNEQFV.

Here the CDR3 DNA reads TGTGCCACCAGCAGAGCAGCGGGAGGGCCGCCAGATACGCAGTATTTT. Amino acids: CATSRAAGGPPDTQYF. This sequence joins TRBV15 and TRBJ2-3; 10 bases are shared with TRBD2. The CDR3 sequence is 16 residues long. Germline loops: CDR1 LNHNV, CDR2 YYDKDF (reference sequence). V dropped 1 base and J dropped 4; count of bases not matched to a gene: 5.

In its sample, this clonotype was seen many times. J is TRBJ1-1 and V is TRBV7-8; 9 positions match TRBD1. The V segment lost 1 base and the J segment 5 bases; nucleotides outside the gene matches: 5. Germline V gene data show CDR1 as SGHVS and CDR2 as FQNEAQ. The CDR3 length is 15 residues. The CDR3 here is CASSLGGTGRTEAFF. CDR3 bases: TGTGCCAGCAGCTTAGGTGGGACAGGGAGAACTGAAGCTTTCTTT.

This clonotype has a single count. The junction does not match germline at one end; this may be a read error. This chain joins TRBV28 and TRBJ2-5; 12 bases match TRBD1. The CDR3 has 16 residues. Germline CDR1 and CDR2: MDHEN and SYDVKM. CDR3 region: CASSPRDRGHVETRYF. The CDR3 region has the DNA TGTGCCAGCAGTCCAAGGGACAGGGGGCACGTTGAGACCCGGTACTTC.

In the case of this clonotype: This clone may be a read error of a much larger clone one base away. J is TRBJ2-3 and V is TRBV28, with 10 bases lining up with TRBD1. Germline V gene sequence: CDR1 MDHEN, CDR2 SYDVKM. After removal of 2 bases from V and 2 bases from J, the junction contained 10 bases not matched to a gene. The CDR3 runs 18 residues. Written as DNA, the CDR3 is TGTGCCAGCAGTTTAACGCCCCAGGACAGGGGGTTCACAGATACGCAGTATTTT. This translates into CASSLTPQDRGFTDTQYF.

Comments on this clonotype: One junction end disagrees with the germline gene, perhaps due to a read error. The rearrangement joins TRBV4-1 to TRBJ1-1; unclear D gene. The CDR3 totals 15 residues. The V gene's germline CDR1 is MGHRA and CDR2 YSYEKL. This chain's CDR3 is CAGSQSPGVDTEAFF. DNA for the CDR3: TGCGCCGGCAGTCAAAGCCCGGGAGTAGACACTGAAGCTTTCTTT.

With regard to this clonotype: The CDR3 carries no conserved terminal phenylalanine or tryptophan, so it likely arises from a read error. The chain couples TRBV6-1 to TRBJ1-5; D is ambiguous. Trimming removed 11 bases at V and 0 bases at J, with 17 bases between. Germline-derived CDR1 and CDR2 are MNHNS and SASEGT. This CDR3 contains 15 residues. The CDR3 is CAGCDLADSNQPQHS. The CDR3, as DNA: TGTGCCGGCTGTGATTTGGCCGATAGCAATCAGCCCCAGCATTCT.

The V call is TRBV5-5, the J call TRBJ2-5; D not resolved. V was pared by 1 base and J by 4 bases, with 14 bases between. Per the germline V gene, CDR1 is SGHKS and CDR2 is YYEKEE (reference sequence). The CDR3 is 15 residues long. The CDR3: CASSLWATVRETQYF. DNA for the CDR3: TGTGCCAGCAGCTTGTGGGCTACGGTGCGAGAGACCCAGTACTTC.

On this clonotype itself: An end of the junction does not agree with germline; a read error may underlie this. The V and J genes are TRBV11-3 and TRBJ1-6; 8 bases map to TRBD1. This CDR3 comprises 14 residues. The germline CDR1 and CDR2 sequences are SGHNT and YENEEA. CDR3 region: CASSLDRDASPLHF. The CDR3 coding sequence is TGCGCCAGCAGCCTGGACAGGGACGCATCACCCCTCCACTTT.

A note on this clonotype: A single base separates this from a much larger clone, so it may be a read error. The CDR3 ends on some other residue instead of the conserved phenylalanine or tryptophan, so this is likely a read error. The chain uses TRBV29-1 and TRBJ1-4, with D unresolved. This CDR3 region has 11 residues. Deletions cut 7 bases from V and 8 bases from J, with 11 bases between. Germline CDR1 is SQVTM and CDR2 is ANQGSEA. CDR3: CSGLFSEKLFV. The CDR3 bases are TGCAGCGGCCTTTTTTCCGAAAAACTGTTTGTT.

Note on this clonotype: Just one base apart from a much larger clone, this may be a read error. This chain links TRBV6-6 with TRBJ2-5, with D perhaps TRBD1 (5 bases). The germline CDR1 and CDR2 sequences are MNHNY and SVGAGI (reference sequence). This CDR3 is built from 16 residues. The CDR3 region is CTSTLSRRAVQETQYF. CDR3 DNA sequence: TGTACCAGCACCCTCAGCCGCAGGGCGGTACAAGAGACCCAGTACTTC.

V gene TRBV30 combines with J gene TRBJ2-2, with 8 bases identical to TRBD1. The CDR3 has 17 amino acids. Trimming at V came to 7 bases and at J to 10 bases, leaving 23 bases not matched to a gene. The V gene's germline CDR1 is GTSNPN and CDR2 SVGIG (reference sequence). Here the CDR3 reads CALRPQGQVKIVEELFF. The CDR3 region has the DNA TGTGCCTTGAGACCACAGGGACAGGTTAAAATCGTCGAGGAGCTGTTTTTT.

In the case of this clonotype: Given the absence of the conserved phenylalanine or tryptophan at the CDR3 end, a read error is likely. The rearrangement joins TRBV7-9 to TRBJ2-1, with D perhaps TRBD1 (5 bases). This CDR3 contains 15 residues. CDR1 is SEHNR and CDR2 is FQNEAQ in the germline V gene (reference sequence). In DNA form, the CDR3 reads TGTGCAAGCAGCCTGGGCTCAGGGCACTACAATGAGCAGTTCATC. Translation: CASSLGSGHYNEQFI.

Worth noting for this clonotype: The junction and the germline gene differ at one end; a read error may be behind it. This chain links TRBV6-5 with TRBJ1-1; TRBD1 is a possible D gene (5 bases). CDR1 is MNHEY and CDR2 is SVGAGI in the germline V gene. The CDR3 length is 13 residues. The DNA for the CDR3 is TGTGCCAGCAGCTACGAAGTGGACACTGAGGCTTTCTTT. The encoded protein is CASSYEVDTEAFF.

This clonotype appeared a single time. V is TRBV12-3 or TRBV12-4 and J is TRBJ1-5; no reliable D call. With 8 bases removed from V and 7 bases from J, the gap between germline ends came to 15 bases. The CDR3 covers 13 residues. As DNA, the CDR3 is TGTGCCAGCTACCTCGAAAGTCTACAGCCCCAGCATTTT. Encoded protein: CASYLESLQPQHF.

As for this clonotype: One end of the junction fails to match germline, which may point to a read error. The chain joins TRBV11-2 to TRBJ2-1, with D maybe TRBD2 (6 bases). CDR1 is SGHAT and CDR2 is FQNNGV in the germline V gene. The CDR3 is made up of 16 amino acids. For the CDR3, the DNA is TGTGCCAGCAGCTTTCCACTAGAGGGAGGCGCAAGAGAGCAATTCTTC. Amino acids: CASSFPLEGGAREQFF.

Of note for this clonotype: Because the CDR3 is missing its conserved closing phenylalanine or tryptophan, this is likely a read error. For the CDR3, the DNA is TGCGCCAGCTGCCTCACACAGGGGGCTGGGGTATACAATGCGCAGTTCTGC. Residues: CASCLTQGAGVYNAQFC. The chain recombines TRBV4-1 with TRBJ2-1; 9 positions agree with TRBD1. This CDR3 has 17 residues. CDR1 MGHRA and CDR2 YSYEKL come from the germline V gene.

To note about this clonotype: With a much larger clone just one base away, this may be a read error. The V gene is TRBV28, the J gene TRBJ1-1; no definite D call. This CDR3 has 16 amino acids. The V and J ends lost 3 bases and 4 bases respectively, with 18 bases between them. Germline CDR1 and CDR2: MDHEN and SYDVKM. The CDR3 DNA is TGTGCCAGCAGTTTCCCCCGGGCGACCTTGAGCACTGAAGCTTTCTTT. This translates into CASSFPRATLSTEAFF. Based on the CDR3 plus reference TRBV28 and TRBJ1-1, the full variable domain is DVKVTQSSRYLVKRTGEKVFLECVQDMDHENMFWYRQDPGLGLRLIYFSYDVKMKEKGDIPEGYSVSREKKERFSLILESASTNQTSMYLCASSFPRATLSTEAFFGQGTRLTVV.

On this clonotype: Possible read error: a much larger clone is one base away. The chain couples TRBV10-3 to TRBJ1-1; 11 bases are shared with TRBD1. The CDR3 sequence is 13 residues long. The germline gives CDR1 ENHRY, CDR2 SYGVKD. The CDR3 loop reads CAIGQGANTEASF. The CDR3 nucleotides read TGTGCCATCGGACAGGGGGCGAACACTGAAGCTTCCTTT.